One and the same sample provided the 19 T cell receptor beta chains below, sequenced in a study of T cell responses to AZD1222 COVID-19 vaccine. This table comes from immunoSEQ multiplex PCR, and its TCRdb copy is limited to in-frame clones, with some not included. This sample has tens of thousands of clones, with approximately 83% found just once. Source: peripheral blood, taken 28 days after the second AZD1222 dose. The receptors were sampled from an adult who received the AZD1222 COVID-19 vaccine.

The chain is built from TRBV7-9 and TRBJ1-6; no definite D call. V was clipped by 4 bases and J by 15 bases, with 10 bases between them. Per germline, CDR1 SEHNR and CDR2 FQNEAQ (reference sequence). The CDR3 totals 11 residues. CDR3 loop: CASSSGEGLHF. CDR3 bases: TGTGCCAGCAGCTCCGGGGAGGGCCTCCACTTT.

This chain uses TRBV7-9 with TRBJ1-6; no definite D call. CDR3 length equals 16 residues. Looked up from germline, CDR1 is SEHNR and CDR2 is FQNEAQ (reference sequence). With 5 bases removed from V and 6 bases from J, the gap between germline ends came to 17 bases. The CDR3 DNA reads TGTGCCAGCAGCCGACCTTCGGCAGGATTTAATTCACCCCTCCACTTT. Translating gives CASSRPSAGFNSPLHF.

The J gene is TRBJ1-2, the V gene TRBV19, with D maybe TRBD1 (5 bases). This CDR3 has 15 amino acids. V was clipped by 3 bases and J by 4 bases, with 15 bases between them. The V gene's germline CDR1 is LNHDA and CDR2 SQIVND (reference sequence). In nucleotides, the CDR3 is TGTGCCAGTAGTATGGGAGGGACCGAGACCTATGGCTACACCTTC. Residues: CASSMGGTETYGYTF. Full variable domain (outside the CDR3, taken from reference TRBV19 and TRBJ1-2): DGGITQSPKYLFRKEGQNVTLSCEQNLNHDAMYWYRQDPGQGLRLIYYSQIVNDFQKGDIAEGYSVSREKKESFPLTVTSAQKNPTAFYLCASSMGGTETYGYTFGSGTRLTVV.

V and J are TRBV19 and TRBJ2-1, with no clear D. Germline CDR1 LNHDA, CDR2 SQIVND (reference sequence). V lost 1 base and J 1 base, leaving 11 bases between the germline ends. The CDR3 is made up of 16 amino acids. The CDR3 spells CASSIGSARSYNEQFF. CDR3 bases: TGTGCCAGTAGTATAGGGTCTGCTCGGTCCTACAATGAGCAGTTCTTC.

This clone was detected a few times. This chain joins TRBV10-1 and TRBJ2-3; no definite D call. The CDR3 extends over 12 amino acids. V was clipped by 2 bases and J by 3 bases, with 3 bases between them. Looked up from germline, CDR1 is WNHNN and CDR2 is SYGVQD (reference sequence). CDR3 protein: CASSEPTDTQYF. In DNA, the CDR3 is TGCGCCAGCAGTGAGCCAACAGATACGCAGTATTTT.

The chain uses TRBV21-1 and TRBJ2-2. TRBV21-1 is marked as a pseudogene. The CDR3 has 16 amino acids. CDR3: CASSRVGTEDFWELFF. The CDR3 region has the DNA TGTGCCAGCAGCAGGGTAGGGACGGAGGATTTTTGGGAGCTGTTTTTT.

This chain links TRBV11-2 with TRBJ2-1, with 9 bases fitting TRBD1. The germline gives CDR1 SGHAT, CDR2 FQNNGV. This CDR3 is built from 12 residues. The trim removed 5 bases at V and 10 bases at J, leaving 3 bases unmatched. This CDR3 reads CASSPGQGEQFF. In nucleotides, the CDR3 is TGTGCCAGCAGCCCCGGACAGGGGGAGCAGTTCTTC. The variable domain in full, completed from reference TRBV11-2 and TRBJ2-1, reads EAGVAQSPRYKIIEKRQSVAFWCNPISGHATLYWYQQILGQGPKLLIQFQNNGVVDDSQLPKDRFSAERLKGVDSTLKIQPAKLEDSAVYLCASSPGQGEQFFGPGTRLTVL.

This sequence joins TRBV14 and TRBJ2-6; D assignment may be TRBD1 or TRBD2 (5 bases each). This CDR3 region has 16 residues. Germline CDR1 SGHDN, CDR2 FVKESK. With 4 bases removed from V and 2 bases from J, the gap between germline ends came to 12 bases. The CDR3: CASSPWGMTGANVLTF. The CDR3 bases are TGTGCCAGCAGCCCCTGGGGGATGACTGGGGCCAACGTCCTGACTTTC.

The chain recombines TRBV19 with TRBJ2-4; 9 bases map to TRBD1. This CDR3 is 17 amino acids long. Germline values: CDR1 LNHDA, CDR2 SQIVND (reference sequence). V lost 6 bases to trimming and J lost 0 bases; unmatched junction nucleotides: 9. CDR3 sequence: CASRKYGTGLAKNIQYF. In nucleotides, the CDR3 is TGTGCCAGTAGAAAGTACGGGACAGGGCTAGCCAAAAACATTCAGTACTTC.

Regarding this clone: The junction and the germline gene differ at one end; a read error may be behind it. This chain connects TRBV18 to TRBJ2-7, with a possible D match to TRBD1 (6 bases). The CDR3 contains 15 residues. Germline loops: CDR1 KGHSH, CDR2 LQKENI. The CDR3 DNA is TGTGCCAGCCCACCAGAAACAGGGCTAAGGTACGAGCAGTACTTC. Residues: CASPPETGLRYEQYF.

The V call is TRBV27, the J call TRBJ2-2; D call uncertain. This CDR3 comprises 14 residues. The V end was cut by 5 bases, the J end by 1 base, with 8 bases between. Germline V gene data show CDR1 as MNHEY and CDR2 as SMNVEV (reference sequence). The CDR3 loop is CASSLTLNTGELFF. The DNA for the CDR3 is TGTGCCAGCAGTCTCACACTGAACACCGGGGAGCTGTTTTTT.

V is TRBV11-2 and J is TRBJ1-5; the D gene is possibly TRBD1 (5 bases). The CDR3 sequence is 14 residues long. Trimming took 5 bases from V and 5 from J, leaving 13 bases between them. Germline CDR1 and CDR2: SGHAT and FQNNGV. CDR3 sequence: CASSPDSAHQPQHF. In DNA form, the CDR3 reads TGTGCCAGCAGCCCAGACAGCGCTCATCAGCCCCAGCATTTT. The full variable domain, its missing parts supplied by reference TRBV11-2 and TRBJ1-5, is EAGVAQSPRYKIIEKRQSVAFWCNPISGHATLYWYQQILGQGPKLLIQFQNNGVVDDSQLPKDRFSAERLKGVDSTLKIQPAKLEDSAVYLCASSPDSAHQPQHFGDGTRLSIL.

V and J are TRBV3-1 (or the pseudogene TRBV3-2) and TRBJ1-2; TRBD1 aligns across 9 bases. The CDR3 covers 14 residues. In germline, CDR1 is LGHDT, CDR2 YNNKEL (reference sequence). V lost 3 bases to trimming and J lost 5 bases; unmatched junction nucleotides: 4. CDR3 loop: CASSQGTGKYGYTF. DNA of the CDR3: TGTGCCAGCAGCCAGGGGACAGGGAAGTATGGCTACACCTTC.

The chain has TRBV6-5 and TRBJ2-5, with D tentatively TRBD1 (6 bases). The CDR3 contains 13 residues. Trimming pared 6 bases from V and 6 bases from J, leaving 14 bases between. The germline V gene encodes CDR1 MNHEY and CDR2 SVGAGI. CDR3 residues: CASRSPGAKTQYF. CDR3 nucleotides: TGTGCCAGCAGAAGCCCAGGGGCGAAGACCCAGTACTTC.

For the CDR3, the DNA is TGCGCCAGCAGCCCCCCCGGACAGGTTAACGAGCAGTACTTC. Encoded protein: CASSPPGQVNEQYF. The chain links TRBV5-1 to TRBJ2-7, with 7 bases aligning to TRBD1. The germline gives CDR1 SGHRS, CDR2 YFSETQ. The ends lost 4 bases at V and 5 bases at J; junction bases unmatched: 9. This CDR3 has 14 residues.

The sample holds a few counts of this clone. This chain links TRBV15 with TRBJ2-1; D not resolved. Looked up from germline, CDR1 is LNHNV and CDR2 is YYDKDF (reference sequence). Trimming removed 0 bases at V and 8 bases at J, with 11 bases between. This CDR3 region has 14 residues. The CDR3 region has the DNA TGTGCCACCAGCAGAGATTCCGAGAACCATGAGCAGTTCTTC. Translated: CATSRDSENHEQFF.

The chain employs TRBV3-1 (or the pseudogene TRBV3-2) and TRBJ1-2; D possibly corresponds to TRBD1 (5 bases). This CDR3 contains 13 residues. V lost 1 base, J lost 6 bases, and 9 bases lay in between. Per germline, CDR1 LGHDT and CDR2 YNNKEL (reference sequence). The CDR3 reads CASSQVQGHGYTF. The CDR3 DNA is TGTGCCAGCAGCCAAGTCCAGGGACATGGCTACACCTTC.

In nucleotides, the CDR3 is TGTGCCAGCAGTGAAAGGACAGGGAGGAACTATGGCTACACCTTC. Translating gives CASSERTGRNYGYTF. The rearrangement uses TRBV6-1 and TRBJ1-2; 8 positions agree with TRBD1. Per the germline V gene, CDR1 is MNHNS and CDR2 is SASEGT. V lost 2 bases, J lost 2 bases, and 4 bases stayed unmatched. The CDR3 loop spans 15 amino acids.

The chain joins TRBV12-3 or TRBV12-4 to TRBJ1-2; D uncertain. The CDR3 is 12 amino acids. Trimming pared 6 bases from V and 8 bases from J, leaving 13 bases between. In DNA, the CDR3 is TGTGCCAGCAGCACAAATCTGCAAGGCTACACCTTC. This translates into CASSTNLQGYTF.